Presented here are 21 T cell receptor beta chains from one specimen sequenced in a study of cytomegalovirus exposure and HLA in healthy donors. This table comes from immunoSEQ multiplex PCR, and its TCRdb copy is limited to in-frame clones, with some not included. The table records more than 85,000 clones, approximately 94% of them present only once. The sequenced sample was PBMCs. The receptors were gathered from a woman between 18 and 29 years old in good health and CMV-seronegative.

The rearrangement joins TRBV6-1 to TRBJ2-2, with D hard to call. Germline V lookup: CDR1 MNHNS, CDR2 SASEGT. Trimming shortened V by 6 bases and J by 6 bases, and 5 bases separated the two germline ends. This CDR3 region has 11 residues. CDR3 sequence: CASSGSGELFF. Here the CDR3 DNA reads TGTGCCAGCAGCGGGTCCGGGGAGCTGTTTTTT.

This clone has just a few counts. The chain recombines TRBV6-5 with TRBJ2-3; D unclear. Trimming took off 6 bases at V and 1 base at J, with 8 bases between the two ends. Germline V gene sequence: CDR1 MNHEY, CDR2 SVGAGI. CDR3 size: 13 residues. CDR3 DNA sequence: TGTGCCAGCAGCAAAAGAGGCACAGATACGCAGTATTTT. Amino acid sequence: CASSKRGTDTQYF.

CDR3 in amino acids: CASSQGAAGTYYEQYF. DNA for the CDR3: TGTGCCAGCAGCCAGGGGGCAGCGGGAACCTACTACGAGCAGTACTTC. The rearrangement uses TRBV7-2 and TRBJ2-7; D may be TRBD1 (8 bases). V lost 5 bases, J lost 3 bases, and 20 bases lay in between. Germline lookup yields CDR1 SGHTA and CDR2 FQGNSA. This CDR3 has 16 residues.

The chain carries TRBV10-2 and TRBJ1-1, with 7 bases that match TRBD1. In germline, CDR1 is WSHSY, CDR2 SAAADI. After removal of 6 bases from V and 2 bases from J, the junction contained 9 bases not matched to a gene. The CDR3 loop spans 15 amino acids. The CDR3 nucleotides read TGCGCCAGCAGCCGGGGGACAGATCCTAACACTGAAGCTTTCTTT. The encoded protein is CASSRGTDPNTEAFF.

The genes are TRBV6-5 and TRBJ2-1; TRBD1 matches 11 bases. The CDR3 covers 14 residues. The germline gives CDR1 MNHEY, CDR2 SVGAGI. The V segment lost 6 bases and the J segment 8 bases; nucleotides outside the gene matches: 6. CDR3 bases: TGTGCCAGCAGAATGGACAGGGGGCAGTATGAGCAGTTCTTC. Translation: CASRMDRGQYEQFF.

This chain connects TRBV4-3 to TRBJ2-5; 10 bases are a match to TRBD2. The CDR3 contains 16 residues. After removal of 3 bases from V and 3 bases from J, the junction contained 7 bases not matched to a gene. Germline loops: CDR1 LGHNA, CDR2 YSLEER. Here the CDR3 DNA reads TGCGCCAGCAGCCAGGTCTGGCTAGCGGGGGAAGAGACCCAGTACTTC. Encoded protein: CASSQVWLAGEETQYF.

The genes are TRBV6-7 and TRBJ2-6; TRBD2 aligns across 8 bases. TRBV6-7 is flagged as an ORF with uncertain function. The CDR3 has 19 amino acids. V lost 7 bases to trimming and J lost 4 bases; unmatched junction nucleotides: 18. For the CDR3, the DNA is TGTGCCAGCACCCCCGGGGGGGCAACAGTTATGAGGGGGGCCAACGTCCTGACTTTC. Its protein is CASTPGGATVMRGANVLTF.

The chain recombines TRBV18 with TRBJ2-5, with D maybe TRBD1 (5 bases). The CDR3 contains 16 residues. Trimming removed 4 bases at V and 0 bases at J, with 15 bases between. Germline CDR1 is KGHSH and CDR2 is LQKENI. As DNA, the CDR3 is TGTGCCAGCTCACTCTCCCCGGACAAATACCAAGAGACCCAGTACTTC. Translated, it gives CASSLSPDKYQETQYF.

The sample holds a few counts of this clone. V usage is TRBV12-1 and J usage is TRBJ2-7; the table's D call, TRBD2, has no DNA check behind it. TRBV12-1 is a recognized pseudogene. CDR3 size: 12 residues. CDR3: CASSFSGNEQYF. Here the CDR3 DNA reads TGTGCCAGCAGCTTTTCGGGTAACGAGCAGTACTTC.

The chain is built from TRBV28 and TRBJ1-2, with 10 bases matching TRBD1. The germline gives CDR1 MDHEN, CDR2 SYDVKM. The V gene end was trimmed by 7 bases and the J gene end by 5 bases; junction bases not matched to a gene: 7. The CDR3 runs 14 residues. DNA for the CDR3: TGTGCCAGCACCTTGGGGACAGGGGTGTATGGCTACACCTTC. This codes for CASTLGTGVYGYTF.

V usage is TRBV7-2 and J usage is TRBJ2-1; weak D call: TRBD1 (6 bases). Trimming left V 5 bases short and J 7 bases short, with 15 bases between. Germline V gene sequence: CDR1 SGHTA, CDR2 FQGNSA. This CDR3 has 14 residues. CDR3 loop: CASSPERQANEQFF. The CDR3 nucleotides are TGTGCCAGCAGCCCGGAACGACAGGCGAATGAGCAGTTCTTC.

This chain connects TRBV4-1 to TRBJ1-1; the match to TRBD1 covers 10 bases. CDR1 is MGHRA, CDR2 YSYEKL, per germline. V shed 4 bases, J shed 4 bases, and the junction held 6 bases outside the gene matches. The CDR3 consists of 15 residues. Written as DNA, the CDR3 is TGCGCCAGCAGCCGGGGGACAGGGGTGTTCACTGAAGCTTTCTTT. This sequence encodes CASSRGTGVFTEAFF.

There are a few counts of this clone. V and J are TRBV2 and TRBJ1-2; D is uncertain. CDR3 length equals 13 residues. CDR1 and CDR2 (germline): SNHLY, FYNNEI. The germline V and J ends were trimmed by 1 base and 4 bases, with 7 bases remaining between them. CDR3 sequence: CASSEVLAYGYTF. The CDR3, as DNA: TGTGCCAGCAGTGAAGTTCTGGCCTATGGCTACACCTTC.

The rearrangement joins TRBV7-9 to TRBJ2-4, with 16 positions matching TRBD2. CDR3 length: 16 amino acids. With 4 bases clipped from V and 5 bases from J, the junction kept 2 bases outside the gene matches. The germline CDR1 and CDR2 sequences are SEHNR and FQNEAQ (reference sequence). CDR3 protein: CASSSGTSGRENIQYF. CDR3 sequence (DNA): TGTGCCAGCAGCTCGGGGACTAGCGGGAGGGAAAACATTCAGTACTTC. Full variable domain (remainder filled in from reference TRBV7-9 and TRBJ2-4): DTGVSQNPRHKITKRGQNVTFRCDPISEHNRLYWYRQTLGQGPEFLTYFQNEAQLEKSRLLSDRFSAERPKGSFSTLEIQRTEQGDSAMYLCASSSGTSGRENIQYFGAGTRLSVL.

The J gene is TRBJ2-7, the V gene TRBV7-2, with 8 bases lining up with TRBD2. The germline V gene has CDR1 SGHTA and CDR2 FQGNSA. This CDR3 is 14 amino acids long. Germline trimming cut 4 bases from V and 3 bases from J; bases unmatched to any gene: 5. The CDR3 DNA follows: TGTGCCAGCAGCTCTAGGACTAGCATCTACGAGCAGTACTTC. Its protein product is CASSSRTSIYEQYF.

The chain combines TRBV5-4 with TRBJ2-2, with D possibly TRBD1 on 6 matching bases. This CDR3 has 14 residues. The germline gives CDR1 SGHNT, CDR2 YYREEE (reference sequence). The V end was cut by 6 bases, the J end by 1 base, with 10 bases between. The CDR3 nucleotides are TGTGCCAGCATGTTACAGGGGAACACCGGGGAGCTGTTTTTT. Its translation: CASMLQGNTGELFF. Filled out from reference TRBV5-4 and TRBJ2-2, the complete variable domain reads ETGVTQSPTHLIKTRGQQVTLRCSSQSGHNTVSWYQQALGQGPQFIFQYYREEENGRGNFPPRFSGLQFPNYSSELNVNALELDDSALYLCASMLQGNTGELFFGEGSRLTVL.

The chain uses TRBV7-3 and TRBJ2-2, with TRBD2 identical over 8 bases. V lost 1 base to trimming and J lost 3 bases; unmatched junction nucleotides: 7. Germline lookup yields CDR1 SGHTA and CDR2 FQGTGA. This CDR3 contains 17 residues. CDR3 coding DNA: TGTGCCAGCAGCTTAATACCGGGGGGGTATGACACCGGGGAGCTGTTTTTT. Its translation is CASSLIPGGYDTGELFF.

The chain joins TRBV19 to TRBJ1-3; possible D gene TRBD1, 6 bases. Germline assignment: CDR1 LNHDA and CDR2 SQIVND (reference sequence). This CDR3 has 15 residues. V dropped 4 bases and J dropped 0 bases, with 10 bases sitting between them. CDR3 nucleotides: TGTGCCAGTAGTAGACAGGACAGCTCTGGAAACACCATATATTTT. Translation: CASSRQDSSGNTIYF.

The J gene is TRBJ1-5, the V gene TRBV7-2, with TRBD1 as a possible D gene (5 bases). The V and J ends lost 2 bases and 0 bases respectively, with 11 bases between them. This CDR3 is built from 16 residues. Germline assignment: CDR1 SGHTA and CDR2 FQGNSA. CDR3 region: CASSLIGGDSNQPQHF. The CDR3 nucleotides are TGTGCCAGCAGCTTAATAGGAGGGGATAGCAATCAGCCCCAGCATTTT.

The chain couples TRBV11-2 to TRBJ1-2, with D possibly matching TRBD1 (5 bases). Germline V gene lookup returns CDR1 SGHAT and CDR2 FQNNGV. This CDR3 comprises 15 residues. Deletions cut 1 base from V and 6 bases from J, with 15 bases between. CDR3 sequence: CASSLVVREVDGYTF. The CDR3 DNA follows: TGTGCCAGCAGCTTAGTAGTCAGGGAGGTAGATGGCTACACCTTC.

This chain links TRBV19 with TRBJ1-5; tentatively, D is TRBD1 (6 bases). In germline, CDR1 is LNHDA, CDR2 SQIVND (reference sequence). The V end was cut by 7 bases, the J end by 0 bases, with 10 bases between. The CDR3 covers 14 residues. CDR3 in DNA: TGTGCCAGTACCGGACAGTATAGCAATCAGCCCCAGCATTTT. Its translation: CASTGQYSNQPQHF.